Below, 15 T cell receptor beta chains from the same sample are listed, as sequenced in a study of T cells in Graves' hyperthyroidism and ophthalmopathy. TCR beta CDR3 sequences were amplified from RNA transcripts. The HTBI primer set was used in a first-round RT-PCR of the TCR CDR3. TCRdb ran MiXCR on the multiplex PCR reads and lists one entry per CDR3 protein. This sample yields a few hundred thousand distinct CDR3 sequences, of which 46% are seen a single time; around 7.7% belongs to the top ten. The sequenced sample consisted of peripheral blood or thyroid tissue (not recorded which). The receptor set was obtained from a woman younger than 30 with Graves' hyperthyroidism.

This clonotype has at least ten counts. V gene TRBV5-6 combines with J gene TRBJ2-5; D call uncertain. This CDR3 has 11 residues. The germline gives CDR1 SGHDT, CDR2 YYEEEE. Between the trimmed V and J ends, which lost 4 bases and 5 bases, there was a span of 6 bases. CDR3 DNA: TGTGCCAGCAGCGACTGGGAGACCCAGTACTTC. It specifies CASSDWETQYF.

The chain links TRBV27 to TRBJ2-1; the match to TRBD2 covers 14 bases. This CDR3 is 14 amino acids long. After removal of 9 bases from V and 9 bases from J, the junction contained 7 bases not matched to a gene. The germline CDR1 and CDR2 sequences are MNHEY and SMNVEV (reference sequence). The CDR3 here is CASKGLAGDAEQFF. The CDR3 DNA follows: TGTGCCAGTAAGGGACTAGCGGGAGATGCTGAGCAGTTCTTC.

Notes on this clonotype: The CDR3 ends on some other residue instead of the conserved phenylalanine or tryptophan, so this is likely a read error. Because the CDR3's place on the DNA is in doubt, the DNA is left out and the CDR3 is given as listed by TCRdb. J is TRBJ1-1 and V is TRBV7-9. The length of the CDR3 is 8 amino acids, counting both ends. Germline V gene sequence: CDR1 SEHNR, CDR2 FQNEAQ (reference sequence). CDR3 protein: CASSQESS.

The chain is built from TRBV20-1 and TRBJ2-3; the match to TRBD1 covers 7 bases. CDR1 is DFQATT, CDR2 SNEGSKA, per germline (reference sequence). The length of the CDR3 is 16 residues. V dropped 0 bases and J dropped 1; count of bases not matched to a gene: 7. In DNA, the CDR3 is TGCAGTGCTAGAGATAATAGCGACAGGGGCACAGATACGCAGTATTTT. Residues: CSARDNSDRGTDTQYF.

In its sample, this clonotype was seen many times. This chain uses TRBV4-1 with TRBJ1-2; 8 nucleotides align to TRBD1. Germline V lookup: CDR1 MGHRA, CDR2 YSYEKL. This CDR3 has 13 residues. V lost 4 bases, J lost 6 bases, and 4 bases stayed unmatched. The CDR3 nucleotides read TGCGCCAGCAGCCCTAACAGGGGGGATGGCTACACCTTC. It specifies CASSPNRGDGYTF.

This clonotype has at least ten counts. At one of its ends the junction is not consistent with the germline gene, which may arise from a read error. The V gene is TRBV7-6, the J gene TRBJ1-1; TRBD1 aligns across 10 bases. From germline, CDR1 is SGHVS and CDR2 FNYEAQ. The CDR3 covers 14 residues. In nucleotides, the CDR3 is TGTGCCAGCAGTCCGACCGGGACAGGGGCTGACGCTTTCTTT. Translation gives CASSPTGTGADAFF.

A note on this clonotype: A single base separates this from a much larger clone, so it may be a read error. This chain uses TRBV5-1 with TRBJ2-7, with TRBD1 identical over 10 bases. This CDR3 is 16 amino acids long. Trimming at V came to 4 bases and at J to 0 bases, leaving 7 bases not matched to a gene. Germline CDR1 SGHRS, CDR2 YFSETQ. The CDR3: CASSQLDRGVSYEQYF. CDR3 sequence (DNA): TGCGCCAGCAGCCAACTGGACAGGGGGGTCTCCTACGAGCAGTACTTC.

This sequence joins TRBV2 and TRBJ1-3; D gene uncertain. From germline, CDR1 is SNHLY and CDR2 FYNNEI. This CDR3 has 15 amino acids. Trimming stripped 4 bases from V and 6 bases from J, with 16 bases between. The CDR3 coding sequence is TGTGCCAGCAGTGTAAGGTTGAACTACCCAAACACCATATATTTT. This sequence encodes CASSVRLNYPNTIYF.

This clonotype was observed a handful of times. The J gene is TRBJ2-1, the V gene TRBV10-1; TRBD2 matches at 11 bases. Trimming cost V 3 bases and J 8 bases; bases outside gene matches: 6. The germline gives CDR1 WNHNN, CDR2 SYGVQD (reference sequence). The CDR3 spans 15 residues. In DNA form, the CDR3 reads TGCGCCAGCAGTGATAGCGGGAGGGCCGAAGATGAGCAGTTCTTC. Protein product: CASSDSGRAEDEQFF.

V gene TRBV7-2 combines with J gene TRBJ2-5, with a possible D match to TRBD2 (6 bases). The CDR3 is 14 residues long. V was shortened by 4 bases and J by 9 bases, with 18 bases between the two germline ends. Germline lookup yields CDR1 SGHTA and CDR2 FQGNSA. The CDR3 reads CASSSGLSNQPQYF. The DNA for the CDR3 is TGTGCCAGCAGCTCGGGACTCAGCAATCAGCCCCAGTACTTC.

This clonotype was recorded a few times. The chain combines TRBV11-2 with TRBJ2-3; D unresolved. Trimming took 2 bases from V and 4 from J, leaving 1 base between them. This CDR3 region has 11 residues. Germline V gene data show CDR1 as SGHAT and CDR2 as FQNNGV. The chain's CDR3 is CASSLPDTQYF. The CDR3 coding sequence is TGTGCCAGCAGCTTACCAGATACGCAGTATTTT.

The chain links TRBV9 to TRBJ1-2; 8 bases fit TRBD1. This CDR3 has 13 amino acids. The germline CDR1 and CDR2 sequences are SGDLS and YYNGEE. The junction had 5 bases not matched to a gene; V was cut back by 4 bases and J by 6 bases. The CDR3 reads CASSSGQDDGYTF. Written as DNA, the CDR3 is TGTGCCAGCAGCTCGGGACAGGACGATGGCTACACCTTC.

This chain joins TRBV2 and TRBJ2-1, with D possibly being TRBD2 (5 bases). The length of the CDR3 is 14 residues. The V gene lost 2 bases and the J gene lost 2 bases, with 7 bases spanning the gap. Germline V gives CDR1 SNHLY, CDR2 FYNNEI. The chain's CDR3 is CASSEKRTYNEQFF. The CDR3, as DNA: TGTGCCAGCAGTGAAAAGCGGACCTACAATGAGCAGTTCTTC. The full variable domain, its missing parts supplied by reference TRBV2 and TRBJ2-1, is EPEVTQTPSHQVTQMGQEVILRCVPISNHLYFYWYRQILGQKVEFLVSFYNNEISEKSEIFDDQFSVERPDGSNFTLKIRSTKLEDSAMYFCASSEKRTYNEQFFGPGTRLTVL.

The genes are TRBV24-1 and TRBJ2-5; 12 bases line up with TRBD1. Trimming took 3 bases from V and 6 from J; bases not matched to a gene: 7. CDR3 size: 16 residues. Per germline, CDR1 KGHDR and CDR2 SFDVKD. The CDR3 nucleotides are TGTGCCACCAGTGATACCCCCGGGACAGGGGGCCAGACCCAGTACTTC. It translates to CATSDTPGTGGQTQYF.

This clonotype was counted once. A much bigger clone sits one base away, suggesting this may be a read error. This chain uses TRBV7-9 with TRBJ2-7; no reliable D call. This CDR3 has 14 residues. In germline, CDR1 is SEHNR, CDR2 FQNEAQ (reference sequence). Here the CDR3 reads CASSPAIEADEQCF. The DNA for the CDR3 is TGCGCCAGCAGCCCCGCTATCGAGGCGGACGAGCAGTGCTTC.